One and the same sample provided the 5 T cell receptor beta chains below, sequenced in a study of CD8 T cells in Susac syndrome. With random hexamers, 0.5 to 1 ug RNA was reverse transcribed. TCRdb analysed the immunoSEQ multiplex PCR reads with MiXCR anew, one entry per CDR3 protein. Among about 210,000 distinct CDR3 sequences, roughly 96% were seen once, and the ten largest hold 0.08% to 0.095%. The sample taken for sequencing was CD4+ T cells from PBMCs. These receptors all come from a human donor with multiple sclerosis.

The chain uses TRBV7-9 and TRBJ2-1; 9 nucleotides match TRBD2. Trimming took 1 base from V and 0 from J; bases not matched to a gene: 4. CDR1 and CDR2 from the germline V gene are SEHNR and FQNEAQ (reference sequence). The CDR3 runs to 17 residues. CDR3 region: CASSLELAGSSYNEQFF. In nucleotides, the CDR3 is TGTGCCAGCAGCTTAGAGCTAGCGGGATCCTCCTACAATGAGCAGTTCTTC.

The J gene is TRBJ2-6, the V gene TRBV7-9; D may be TRBD1 or TRBD2 (6 bases each). Trimming shortened V by 3 bases and J by 2 bases, and 8 bases separated the two germline ends. The CDR3 runs to 15 residues. From germline, CDR1 is SEHNR and CDR2 FQNEAQ (reference sequence). CDR3 DNA: TGTGCCAGCAGCTTCGGGGGCGCTGGGGCCAACGTCCTGACTTTC. It specifies CASSFGGAGANVLTF.

The gene calls are TRBV15 and TRBJ1-5, with a tentative D call TRBD1 (6 bases). The V end lost 1 base, the J end lost 4 bases, and 17 bases lay between the germline ends. CDR1 is LNHNV, CDR2 YYDKDF, per germline (reference sequence). The length of the CDR3 is 17 residues. The CDR3 is CATSRVSGRGGNQPQHF. In DNA, the CDR3 is TGTGCCACCAGCAGAGTATCCGGCAGGGGAGGGAATCAGCCCCAGCATTTT.

The CDR3 DNA sequence: TGCGCCAGCAGCTTGGATGGCCTAGCGGGAGGCGAGCAGTACTTC. Translation gives CASSLDGLAGGEQYF. The V gene is TRBV5-1, the J gene TRBJ2-7; 11 bases match TRBD2. The CDR3 runs 15 residues. The junction had 5 bases not matched to a gene; V was cut back by 0 bases and J by 6 bases. Per germline, CDR1 SGHRS and CDR2 YFSETQ.

The chain is built from TRBV20-1 and TRBJ2-6, with 12 positions matching TRBD2. The V and J ends lost 7 bases and 3 bases, in that order; junction bases with no gene match: 7. The CDR3 sequence is 16 residues long. Germline CDR1 and CDR2: DFQATT and SNEGSKA (reference sequence). Here the CDR3 DNA reads TGCAGTGGCCTAGCGGGGGGGCTAGGTGGGGCCAACGTCCTGACTTTC. This codes for CSGLAGGLGGANVLTF.